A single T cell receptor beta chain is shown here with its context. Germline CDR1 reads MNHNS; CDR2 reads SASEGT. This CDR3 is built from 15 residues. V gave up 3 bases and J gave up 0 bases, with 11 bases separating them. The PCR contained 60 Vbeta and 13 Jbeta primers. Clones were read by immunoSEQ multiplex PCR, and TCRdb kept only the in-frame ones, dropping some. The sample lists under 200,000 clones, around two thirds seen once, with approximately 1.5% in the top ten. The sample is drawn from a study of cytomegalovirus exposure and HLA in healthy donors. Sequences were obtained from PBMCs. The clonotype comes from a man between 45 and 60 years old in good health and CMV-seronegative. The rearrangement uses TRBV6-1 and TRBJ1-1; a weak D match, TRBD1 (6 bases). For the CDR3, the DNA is TGTGCCAGCAGTGAGATACAGGGATTGAACACTGAAGCTTTCTTT. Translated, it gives CASSEIQGLNTEAFF.